A selection of T cell receptor beta chains follows, all from one sample in a study of blood T cell repertoires in COVID-19. The table came from immunoSEQ multiplex PCR; TCRdb's copy has only in-frame clones and leaves some out. In the table there are almost 400,000 clones, roughly nine tenths of which are singletons. The sample was PBMCs or T cells enriched from blood (not recorded which). These receptors all stem from a woman in her twenties or thirties who had recovered from COVID-19. Each CDR3 is given with its conserved first and last residue. A D gene is named only where the DNA matches it firmly. For some rows the clone size is stated as once, few or many, or as a class when expanded; others skip it.

d_call,j_call,v_call,clone_size,cdr3_nt,cdr3_aa
NA,TRBJ2-1,TRBV24-1,once,TGTGCCACCAGTGCTTTGGGACTCTATGAGCAGTTCTTC,CATSALGLYEQFF
NA,TRBJ2-3,TRBV30,NA,TGTGCCTGGAGCATGACAGGCACAGATACGCAGTATTTT,CAWSMTGTDTQYF
TRBD1,TRBJ2-7,TRBV12-5,once,TGTGTTTCCCCTATTAGGGGGACAGGGTCCCACGAGCAGTACTTC,CVSPIRGTGSHEQYF
TRBD2,TRBJ2-7,TRBV30,NA,TGTGCCCATTCCCCCGCGGGAGTATTGTACGAGCAGTACTTC,CAHSPAGVLYEQYF
NA,TRBJ2-2,TRBV7-2,NA,TGTGCCAGCAGCTTAGGCTACCGCAGGATCAGGGATAACACCGGGGAGCTGTTTTTT,CASSLGYRRIRDNTGELFF
NA,TRBJ1-2,TRBV5-1,NA,TGCGCCAGCAGCTTATCCGGGACTACCCCCTATGGCTACACCTTC,CASSLSGTTPYGYTF
TRBD2,TRBJ2-5,TRBV7-8,once,TGTGCCAGCAGCTCGCTATATACGAAACTAGCGGCTCAAGAGACCCAGTACTTC,CASSSLYTKLAAQETQYF
NA,TRBJ2-7,TRBV4-2,NA,TGTGCCAGCAGCCGAGATTTGTACGGGAGCCACAGCGAGCAGTACTTC,CASSRDLYGSHSEQYF
NA,TRBJ1-1,TRBV7-9,NA,TGTGCCAGCAGCTTAGGACTCGCGAACACTGAAGCTTTCTTT,CASSLGLANTEAFF
NA,TRBJ2-1,TRBV28,NA,TGTGCCAGCAGTTTACCTGTGGGACTCCGGGGCAATGAGCAGTTCTTC,CASSLPVGLRGNEQFF
NA,TRBJ1-1,TRBV5-1,NA,TGCGCCAGCAGCTTGGACAGGTTGAACACTGAAGCTTTCTTT,CASSLDRLNTEAFF
TRBD2,TRBJ2-7,TRBV4-1,NA,TGCGCCAGCAGCCAAGTGGGCGGGGGTCGCGAGCAGTACTTC,CASSQVGGGREQYF
TRBD2,TRBJ2-1,TRBV7-3,NA,TGTGCCAGCAGCTCCCTAGCGGGGGCACCCCCGTCTGAGCAGTTCTTC,CASSSLAGAPPSEQFF
TRBD1,TRBJ2-7,TRBV19,once,TGTGCCAGTAGGCGCGGGACAGGGTTCTACGAGCAGTACTTC,CASRRGTGFYEQYF
TRBD2,TRBJ2-7,TRBV6-5,NA,TGTGCCAGCAGTTTACCAGGGACTAGCTACGAGCAGTACTTC,CASSLPGTSYEQYF
NA,TRBJ1-1,TRBV7-3,NA,TGTGCCAGCAGCCCCGGACTGGGGATGAACACTGAAGCTTTCTTT,CASSPGLGMNTEAFF
TRBD1,TRBJ1-1,TRBV5-6,NA,TGTGCCAGCAGCTTGAGGGTTTTGGCAGGGGGAGTAGGCACTGAAGCTTTCTTT,CASSLRVLAGGVGTEAFF
TRBD2,TRBJ2-7,TRBV5-8,NA,TGTGCCAGCAGCCTATCTAGCGGGGGACCCTCCTACGAGCAGTACTTC,CASSLSSGGPSYEQYF
NA,TRBJ1-3,TRBV28,NA,TGTGCCAGCATAGGGAGTGGATCCTCTGGAAACACCATATATTTT,CASIGSGSSGNTIYF
NA,TRBJ1-2,TRBV18,NA,TGTGCCAGCTCAACCTTACAGGGCCTACGCACTGATTTCTATGGCTACACCTTC,CASSTLQGLRTDFYGYTF
NA,TRBJ1-5,TRBV4-3,NA,TGCGCCAGCAGCCAAGAGGGTACGGGGCAGCCCCAGCATTTT,CASSQEGTGQPQHF
NA,TRBJ1-1,TRBV7-8,NA,TGTGCCAGCAGCTTACGTCTCGACAGAATGAACACTGAAGCTTTCTTT,CASSLRLDRMNTEAFF
NA,TRBJ1-1,TRBV18,NA,TGTGCCAGCTCACCTAGGAGGGCGGGGACTGAAGCTTTCTTT,CASSPRRAGTEAFF
NA,TRBJ2-2,TRBV19,NA,TGTGCCACCCGGGGGACAGACCACACGAACACCGGGGAGCTGTTTTTT,CATRGTDHTNTGELFF
NA,TRBJ2-7,TRBV5-1,NA,TGCGCCAGCAGCTCCGGGATCCACTACGAGCAGTACTTC,CASSSGIHYEQYF
NA,TRBJ1-1,TRBV23-1,NA,TGCGCCAGCAGTCAATCGTTCAGAAACACTGAAGCTTTCTTT,CASSQSFRNTEAFF
TRBD2,TRBJ2-1,TRBV24-1,NA,TGTGCCACCAGTGATTTGCGGCTAGCGGGAGGCAATGAGCAGTTCTTC,CATSDLRLAGGNEQFF
NA,TRBJ1-1,TRBV6-5,NA,TGTGCCAGCAATCACAGGGTGAACACTGAAGCTTTCTTT,CASNHRVNTEAFF
TRBD1,TRBJ1-2,TRBV18,NA,TGTGCCAGCTCACCACCGGACAGGTCGGGCTACACCTTC,CASSPPDRSGYTF
TRBD1,TRBJ2-6,TRBV7-2,NA,TGTGCCAGCAGCCGGGACAGGGGGCCTCCTGGGGCCAACGTCCTGACTTTC,CASSRDRGPPGANVLTF
TRBD1,TRBJ1-2,TRBV11-1,NA,TGTGCCAGCAGCTTGGATGACAGGGGAGTAAGTGGCTACACCTTC,CASSLDDRGVSGYTF
TRBD1,TRBJ1-1,TRBV2,NA,TGTGCCAGCAGTGAACTGGGGGGACAGGGTGGTGAAGCTTTCTTT,CASSELGGQGGEAFF
NA,TRBJ1-2,TRBV25-1,NA,TGTGCCAGCAGCGGTCCGAACTATGGCTACACCTTC,CASSGPNYGYTF
NA,TRBJ2-3,TRBV7-2,NA,TGTGCCAGCAGCTTGGGGACAAGGTCAGATACGCAGTATTTT,CASSLGTRSDTQYF
TRBD2,TRBJ2-7,TRBV19,NA,TGTGCCAGTAGTATGATCCTAGCGGGGGTTTACGAGCAGTACTTC,CASSMILAGVYEQYF
TRBD1,TRBJ1-6,TRBV10-3,NA,TGTGCCATCAGTGAGCAGCAAGGGGGCGGTTCACCCCTCCACTTT,CAISEQQGGGSPLHF
NA,TRBJ2-7,TRBV3-1/TRBV3-2,few,TGTGCCAGCAGGGGGGCCCCCTACGAGCAGTACTTC,CASRGAPYEQYF
NA,TRBJ2-7,TRBV5-1,NA,TGCGCCAGCAGCATTGGAGGAGTTTACGAGCAGTACTTC,CASSIGGVYEQYF
TRBD1,TRBJ2-6,TRBV5-4,NA,TGTGCCAGCAGCTCCGACAGGGACCCTACTGGGGCCAACGTCCTGACTTTC,CASSSDRDPTGANVLTF